Following are 13 T cell receptor beta chains from one sample sequenced in a study of control samples from healthy donors and cancer patients. Repertoires were generated with immunoSEQ multiplex PCR, while TCRdb's copy carries only in-frame clones and drops some. In the table there are approximately 100,000 clones, more than 85% of which are singletons. Material for sequencing was blood. These receptors were taken from a man younger than 40 in good health.

This clone is medium-sized by share. V gene TRBV6-4 combines with J gene TRBJ2-6; D is uncertain. The CDR3 covers 16 residues. Germline CDR1 MRHNA, CDR2 SNTAGT. The V and J ends lost 6 bases and 0 bases respectively, with 12 bases between them. The chain's CDR3 is CASSPAWGSGANVLTF. In nucleotides, the CDR3 is TGTGCCAGCAGCCCGGCATGGGGCTCTGGGGCCAACGTCCTGACTTTC.

J is TRBJ2-1 and V is TRBV6-5; tentative D call: TRBD2 (5 bases). The CDR3 extends over 14 amino acids. Trimming took off 6 bases at V and 5 bases at J, with 14 bases between the two ends. The V gene's germline CDR1 is MNHEY and CDR2 SVGAGI. CDR3 sequence reads: CASSVTSGNNEQFF. The DNA of the CDR3 is TGTGCCAGCAGCGTTACCTCGGGAAACAATGAGCAGTTCTTC.

V and J are TRBV4-1 and TRBJ2-3, with 9 nucleotides matching TRBD2. CDR1 is MGHRA and CDR2 is YSYEKL in the germline V gene. After removal of 0 bases from V and 5 bases from J, the junction contained 9 bases not matched to a gene. This CDR3 contains 17 residues. In DNA form, the CDR3 reads TGCGCCAGCAGCCAAGATAGGAGTAGCGGGGGTCGAGATACGCAGTATTTT. As protein: CASSQDRSSGGRDTQYF.

The chain uses TRBV7-2 and TRBJ2-3, with D perhaps matching TRBD1 or TRBD2 (5 bases each). The CDR3 length is 15 residues. The germline CDR1 and CDR2 sequences are SGHTA and FQGNSA. V lost 5 bases, J lost 7 bases, and 19 bases lay in between. The CDR3 region has the DNA TGTGCCAGCAGCGACAGCGGTCGGCATACGTATACGCAGTATTTT. Protein: CASSDSGRHTYTQYF.

The V and J genes are TRBV2 and TRBJ1-2; D gene unclear. CDR3 length: 15 residues. V lost 7 bases to trimming and J lost 8 bases, with 23 bases between them. Per the germline V gene, CDR1 is SNHLY and CDR2 is FYNNEI. In DNA, the CDR3 is TGTGCCAGCATAGGAGTCCGGACGGGAAATATGGGCTACACCTTC. It specifies CASIGVRTGNMGYTF.

This rearrangement joins TRBV7-2 to TRBJ1-6; D uncertain. CDR1 is SGHTA, CDR2 FQGNSA, per germline. The V end lost 4 bases, the J end lost 7 bases, and 11 bases lay between the germline ends. The CDR3 has 14 amino acids. The CDR3 DNA sequence: TGTGCCAGCAGCTCACCGGGAGGCAATTCACCCCTCCACTTT. Translated, it gives CASSSPGGNSPLHF.

This clone has just a few counts. The V call is TRBV7-2, the J call TRBJ2-7; TRBD2 might be the D (6 bases). CDR3 length: 12 amino acids. Germline CDR1 and CDR2: SGHTA and FQGNSA. The ends were cut back, 3 bases at V and 6 bases at J, with 9 bases in the middle. The CDR3 nucleotides read TGTGCCAGCAGCTTCTACGGGGGCGAGCAGTACGTC. Amino acid sequence: CASSFYGGEQYV.

The gene calls are TRBV7-3 and TRBJ1-2; 11 bases align to TRBD1. CDR3 length equals 18 residues. J lost 2 bases, V lost 1 base, and 9 bases had no gene match. Germline CDR1 and CDR2: SGHTA and FQGTGA. The CDR3, as DNA: TGTGCCAGCAGCTTAAATGGACAGGGGGCCGTCGCAAACTATGGCTACACCTTC. Amino acids: CASSLNGQGAVANYGYTF.

This clone was counted once. The gene calls are TRBV28 and TRBJ2-7; D is possibly TRBD2 (5 bases). The CDR3 sequence is 15 residues long. Trimming removed 2 bases from V and 2 bases from J, with 13 bases in between. Germline V lookup: CDR1 MDHEN, CDR2 SYDVKM. The CDR3 nucleotides read TGTGCCAGCAGTTTAAATTGGGAGTCTACCTACGAGCAGTACTTC. Encoded protein: CASSLNWESTYEQYF.

CDR3 region: CASSLAWVPGTYNEQFF. The CDR3 DNA reads as TGTGCCAGCAGCTTAGCGTGGGTCCCAGGTACCTACAATGAGCAGTTCTTC. This chain uses TRBV7-6 with TRBJ2-1; D is unresolved. The CDR3 has 17 residues. Per germline, CDR1 SGHVS and CDR2 FNYEAQ. Trimming cost V 0 bases and J 2 bases, with 14 bases left between them.

The V gene is TRBV19, the J gene TRBJ2-3, with D hard to call. The V end was cut by 9 bases, the J end by 1 base, with 14 bases between. There are 14 residues in the CDR3. CDR1 and CDR2 (germline): LNHDA, SQIVND (reference sequence). The CDR3 DNA follows: TGTGCCAGCCGACCTACATTACGCACAGATACGCAGTATTTT. It translates to CASRPTLRTDTQYF.

V and J are TRBV9 and TRBJ1-5; D call uncertain. There are 15 residues in the CDR3. Deletions cut 0 bases from V and 0 bases from J, with 7 bases between. In germline, CDR1 is SGDLS, CDR2 YYNGEE. CDR3 DNA sequence: TGTGCCAGCAGCGTAGGGGTAAATAGCAATCAGCCCCAGCATTTT. This sequence encodes CASSVGVNSNQPQHF. The full variable domain, completed using reference TRBV9 and TRBJ1-5, is DSGVTQTPKHLITATGQRVTLRCSPRSGDLSVYWYQQSLDQGLQFLIQYYNGEERAKGNILERFSAQQFPDLHSELNLSSLELGDSALYFCASSVGVNSNQPQHFGDGTRLSIL.

The chain links TRBV5-1 to TRBJ2-5; weak D call: TRBD2 (6 bases). The CDR3 has 11 amino acids. Germline loops: CDR1 SGHRS, CDR2 YFSETQ. Trimming pared 6 bases from V and 7 bases from J, leaving 10 bases between. CDR3 nucleotide sequence: TGCGCCAGCACCCTGGAGGGGACCCAGTACTTC. Translation gives CASTLEGTQYF.